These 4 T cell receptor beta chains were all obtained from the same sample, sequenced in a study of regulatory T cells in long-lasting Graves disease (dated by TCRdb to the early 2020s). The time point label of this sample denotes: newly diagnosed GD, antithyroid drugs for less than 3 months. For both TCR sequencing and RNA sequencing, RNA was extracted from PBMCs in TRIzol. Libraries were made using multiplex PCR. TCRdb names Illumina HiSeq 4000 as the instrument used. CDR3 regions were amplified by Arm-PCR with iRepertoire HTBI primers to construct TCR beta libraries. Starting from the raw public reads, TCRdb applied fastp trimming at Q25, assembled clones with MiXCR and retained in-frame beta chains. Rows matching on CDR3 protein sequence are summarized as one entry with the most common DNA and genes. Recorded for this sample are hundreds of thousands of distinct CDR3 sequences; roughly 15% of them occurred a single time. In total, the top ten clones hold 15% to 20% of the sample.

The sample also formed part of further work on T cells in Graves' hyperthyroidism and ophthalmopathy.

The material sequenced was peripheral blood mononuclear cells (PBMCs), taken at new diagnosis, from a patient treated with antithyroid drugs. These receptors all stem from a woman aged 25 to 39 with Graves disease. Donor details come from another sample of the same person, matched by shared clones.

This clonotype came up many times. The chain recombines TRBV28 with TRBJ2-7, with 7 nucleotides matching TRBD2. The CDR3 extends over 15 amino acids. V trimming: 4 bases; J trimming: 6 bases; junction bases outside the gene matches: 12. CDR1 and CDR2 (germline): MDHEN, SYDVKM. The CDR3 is CASSSHGRELSEQYF. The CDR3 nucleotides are TGTGCCAGCAGTTCCCACGGGCGGGAGCTCTCCGAGCAGTACTTC.

The DNA for the CDR3 is TGTGCCAGCAGCGGCCTAAGCGTGGAGACCCAGTACTTC. Its translation: CASSGLSVETQYF. The rearrangement uses TRBV9 and TRBJ2-5; D is uncertain. From germline, CDR1 is SGDLS and CDR2 YYNGEE. The V end was cut by 3 bases, the J end by 5 bases, with 11 bases between. This CDR3 contains 13 residues.

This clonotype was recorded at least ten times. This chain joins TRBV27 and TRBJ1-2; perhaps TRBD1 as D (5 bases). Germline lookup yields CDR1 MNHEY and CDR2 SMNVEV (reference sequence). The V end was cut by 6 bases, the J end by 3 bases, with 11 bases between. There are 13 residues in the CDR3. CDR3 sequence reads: CASRATGDYGYTF. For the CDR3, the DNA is TGTGCCAGCAGGGCAACAGGTGACTATGGCTACACCTTC.

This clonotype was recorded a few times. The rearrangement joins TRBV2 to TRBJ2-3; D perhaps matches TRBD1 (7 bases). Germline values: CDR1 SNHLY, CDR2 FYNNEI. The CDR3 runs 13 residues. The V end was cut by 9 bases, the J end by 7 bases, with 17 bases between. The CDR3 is CARGDAGGNTQYF. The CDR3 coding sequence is TGTGCCAGGGGGGATGCAGGGGGGAATACGCAGTATTTT.